This T cell receptor (beta chain) was sequenced during a study of CD8 T cells in Susac syndrome. Background on the study: Treatment at blood withdrawal was none, corticosteroids, or intravenous immunoglobulin alone in Susac syndrome patients.

Germline lookup yields CDR1 LGHDT and CDR2 YNNKEL (reference sequence). The CDR3 spans 14 residues. Trimming cost V 0 bases and J 11 bases; bases outside gene matches: 9. Regarding this clonotype: The antigen is unknown.

An input of about 0.5 to 1 ug of RNA was subjected to reverse transcription using random hexamers. TCRdb fed the immunoSEQ multiplex PCR reads into MiXCR, producing one record per CDR3 protein. Of about 180,000 distinct CDR3 sequences detected, 94% appear once; the ten largest clones hold 0.12%. The study, taken as a whole, reports: The authors acknowledged that their TCR sequencing and HLA analysis involved a relatively small number of individuals. Clonal expansion was missing from Susac syndrome CD4+ T cell repertoires.

Specimen: CD4+ T cells from PBMCs. The sequence was collected from a human donor with Susac syndrome. V gene TRBV3-1 combines with J gene TRBJ1-1; 7 nucleotides agree with TRBD1. CDR3 DNA sequence: TGTGCCAGCAGCCAAGATTTCAGGGGGAGGCACGCTTTCTTT. This codes for CASSQDFRGRHAFF.